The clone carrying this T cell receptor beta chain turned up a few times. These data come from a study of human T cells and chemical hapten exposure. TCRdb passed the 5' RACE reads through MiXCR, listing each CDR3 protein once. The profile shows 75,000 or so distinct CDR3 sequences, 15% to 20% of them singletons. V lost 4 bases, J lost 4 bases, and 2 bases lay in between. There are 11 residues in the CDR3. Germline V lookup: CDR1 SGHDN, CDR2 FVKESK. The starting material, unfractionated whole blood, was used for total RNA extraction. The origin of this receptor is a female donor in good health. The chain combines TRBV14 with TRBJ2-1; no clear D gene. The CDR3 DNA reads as TGTGCCAGCAGCCGTTACAATGAGCAGTTCTTC. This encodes CASSRYNEQFF.